Presented here are 3 T cell receptor beta chains from one specimen sequenced in a study of early T cells in non-severe SARS-CoV-2 infection. TCRdb itself ran the 5' RACE reads through MiXCR, one entry per CDR3 protein. The profile covers around 57,000 distinct CDR3 sequences, with under 7.5% appearing a single time and 3% to 4% taken by the ten largest. Source material: whole blood. The receptors come from an adult who was a healthcare worker with PCR-confirmed SARS-CoV-2 infection or an uninfected control (not recorded which).

This clonotype was seen at least ten times. The chain uses TRBV6-2 or TRBV6-3 and TRBJ2-7; D is ambiguous. Germline V CDR1 and CDR2: MNHEY, SVGEGT. The germline V and J ends were trimmed by 6 bases and 5 bases, with 8 bases remaining between them. The CDR3 extends over 11 amino acids. CDR3 bases: TGTGCCAGCAGGATTGGTAACGAGCAGTACTTC. Its protein product is CASRIGNEQYF.

This sequence joins TRBV5-4 and TRBJ2-2; possible D gene TRBD2, 6 bases. The V gene's germline CDR1 is SGHNT and CDR2 YYREEE (reference sequence). The CDR3 is made up of 16 amino acids. The V gene lost 7 bases and the J gene lost 1 base, with 17 bases spanning the gap. This chain's CDR3 is CASSLGWDWNTGELFF. The CDR3 nucleotides are TGTGCCAGCTCTTTAGGATGGGACTGGAACACCGGGGAGCTGTTTTTT.

This clonotype was found a few times. The CDR3 loop reads CASSERGPYEQYF. CDR3 bases: TGCGCCAGCAGTGAAAGGGGACCCTACGAGCAGTACTTC. The V and J genes are TRBV10-2 and TRBJ2-7, with D perhaps being TRBD1 or TRBD2 (5 bases each). The CDR3 sequence is 13 residues long. V was clipped by 3 bases and J by 2 bases, with 8 bases between them. The V gene's germline CDR1 is WSHSY and CDR2 SAAADI.